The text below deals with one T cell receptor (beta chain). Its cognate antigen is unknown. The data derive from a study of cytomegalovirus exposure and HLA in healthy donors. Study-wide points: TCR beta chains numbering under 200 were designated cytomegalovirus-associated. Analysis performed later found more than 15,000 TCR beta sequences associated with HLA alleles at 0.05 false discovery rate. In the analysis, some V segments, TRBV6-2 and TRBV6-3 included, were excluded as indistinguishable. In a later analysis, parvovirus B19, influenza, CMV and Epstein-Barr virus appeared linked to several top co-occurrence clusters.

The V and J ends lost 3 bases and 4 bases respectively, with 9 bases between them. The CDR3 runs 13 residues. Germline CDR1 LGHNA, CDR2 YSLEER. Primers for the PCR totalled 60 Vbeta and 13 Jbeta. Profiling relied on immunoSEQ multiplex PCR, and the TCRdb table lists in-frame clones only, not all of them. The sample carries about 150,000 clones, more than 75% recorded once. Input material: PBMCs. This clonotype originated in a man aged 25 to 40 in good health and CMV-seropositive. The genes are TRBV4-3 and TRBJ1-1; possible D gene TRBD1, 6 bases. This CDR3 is CASSHEGGTEAFF. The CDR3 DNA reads TGCGCCAGCAGCCACGAAGGGGGCACTGAAGCTTTCTTT.